These T cell receptor beta chains were read from a single sample in a study of blood T cell repertoires in COVID-19. Assay used: immunoSEQ multiplex PCR; TCRdb lists only in-frame clones, some missing. The sample lists about 91,000 clones; around 88% were seen once. The sequenced material came from peripheral blood. All receptors come from a woman in her 70s with acute or convalescent COVID-19. Each CDR3 is given with its conserved first and last residue. D genes are given only for firm matches. Not all rows give a size; the values are once, few, many and, for expanded clones, a class.

V gene	J gene	D gene	clone size	CDR3 DNA	CDR3 protein
TRBV2	TRBJ1-5	-	-	TGTGCCAGCAGTGAAGAGCAGGATAAACAGCCCCAGCATTTT	CASSEEQDKQPQHF
TRBV4-1	TRBJ2-3	-	-	TGCGCCAGCAGCCTAACCAGGGGGGGCACAGATACGCAGTATTTT	CASSLTRGGTDTQYF
TRBV9	TRBJ2-5	-	-	TGTGCCAGCAGCGTAGCCGAACCAGGGGATGGACAGACCCAGTACTTC	CASSVAEPGDGQTQYF
TRBV29-1	TRBJ2-1	TRBD2	-	TGCAGCGTTGAGGGACTAGCGGGAGGGGGCGATGAGCAGTTCTTC	CSVEGLAGGGDEQFF
TRBV24-1	TRBJ1-5	-	-	TGTGCCACCGCGGACTCCCATAGCAATCAGCCCCAGCATTTT	CATADSHSNQPQHF
TRBV15	TRBJ2-1	TRBD2	-	TGTGCCACCAGGCCGGGGGGGGGCAATGAGCAGTTCTTC	CATRPGGGNEQFF
TRBV28	TRBJ1-4	TRBD1	-	TGTGCCAGCAGCGCGACAGGGATGGATGAAAAACTGTTTTTT	CASSATGMDEKLFF
TRBV7-8	TRBJ1-5	-	-	TGTGCCAGCAGCTTAGCGGGAGGGCCGGTGAAGCCCCAGCATTTT	CASSLAGGPVKPQHF
TRBV6-5	TRBJ1-1	TRBD1	-	TGTGCCAGCCAGCAGGGACAGGCGGTCTCTGAAGCTTTCTTT	CASQQGQAVSEAFF
TRBV18	TRBJ2-7	-	-	TGTGCCAGCTCACCACCGTCGAGATCCGAGCAGTACTTC	CASSPPSRSEQYF
TRBV19	TRBJ2-3	-	-	TGTGCCAGTAGTGTACGGGGAGCCTCAGATACGCAGTATTTT	CASSVRGASDTQYF
TRBV10-2	TRBJ1-1	-	once	TGCGCCAGCAGTGAGGGAGCAGGGGAAGCTTTCTTT	CASSEGAGEAFF
TRBV27	TRBJ1-6	-	-	TGTGCCAGCAGTCCACAACCGGACAGCTATAATTCACCCCTCCACTTT	CASSPQPDSYNSPLHF
TRBV10-1	TRBJ2-7	TRBD1	-	TGCGCCAGCAGTAGGGACAGGGCTGGCGAGCAGTACTTC	CASSRDRAGEQYF
TRBV5-1	TRBJ2-3	TRBD1	-	TGCGCCAGCGGACCGGGACAGGGGGCCACAGATACGCAGTATTTT	CASGPGQGATDTQYF
TRBV5-8	TRBJ1-1	-	-	TGTGCCAGCAGCCCGCGTTCTACTGAAGCTTTCTTT	CASSPRSTEAFF
TRBV11-2	TRBJ1-4	TRBD1	-	TGTGCCAGCAGCTTAGGACAGGGGGTGCGTGAAAAACTGTTTTTT	CASSLGQGVREKLFF
TRBV7-3	TRBJ2-1	-	once	TGTGCCAGCAGCTTAAATATGGACATGAGAGAGCAGTTCTTC	CASSLNMDMREQFF
TRBV24-1	TRBJ1-4	TRBD1	-	TGTGCCACCAGTGACGGGACAGACAATGAAAAACTGTTTTTT	CATSDGTDNEKLFF
TRBV6-6	TRBJ2-3	TRBD1	-	TGTGCCAGCAGTTACGCATACGGGACAGCCACAGATACGCAGTATTTT	CASSYAYGTATDTQYF
TRBV5-1	TRBJ2-5	-	once	TGCGCCAGCAGCCCTGACACCTCCTGGGAGACCCAGTACTTC	CASSPDTSWETQYF
TRBV7-3	TRBJ2-7	TRBD1	once	TGTGCCAGCAGTTTACTCGGGACAGTGGTCGCCGAGCAGTACTTC	CASSLLGTVVAEQYF
TRBV30	TRBJ1-5	TRBD1	-	TGTGCCTGGAGCCCCGGACAGGGCGATCAGCCCCAGCATTTT	CAWSPGQGDQPQHF
TRBV10-1	TRBJ2-5	TRBD1	-	TGCGCCAGCAGTGGAGGGACACCAAGGGGGCACCAAGAGACCCAGTACTTC	CASSGGTPRGHQETQYF
TRBV2	TRBJ1-6	-	-	TGTGCCAGCGACAGATATAATTCACCCCTCCACTTT	CASDRYNSPLHF
TRBV3-1/TRBV3-2	TRBJ2-1	-	once	TGTGCCAGCAGCCCGTCGGACTATAACTACAATGAGCAGTTCTTC	CASSPSDYNYNEQFF
TRBV30	TRBJ2-3	-	medium-sized	TGTGCCTGGAGTGTGCAGGGGATTAGCACAGATACGCAGTATTTT	CAWSVQGISTDTQYF
TRBV5-1	TRBJ2-2	TRBD2	-	TGCGCCAGCAGCTCGAGACTAGCGGGAGGGCCCGGGGAGCTGTTTTTT	CASSSRLAGGPGELFF
TRBV28	TRBJ2-3	-	-	TGTGCCAGCAGTTTGACAGGTCATAACACAGATACGCAGTATTTT	CASSLTGHNTDTQYF
TRBV27	TRBJ1-2	-	-	TGTGCCAGCAGTTTCAGGGTACCACGGGATGGCTACACCTTC	CASSFRVPRDGYTF
TRBV9	TRBJ2-7	-	-	TGTGCCAGCAGCAAGGATCGGACGGGAATCTACGAGCAGTACTTC	CASSKDRTGIYEQYF
TRBV7-3	TRBJ2-1	TRBD1	-	TGTGCCAGCAACTTAAGGGGACAGGCTAACAATGAGCAGTTCTTC	CASNLRGQANNEQFF
TRBV4-2	TRBJ2-3	TRBD2	-	TGTGCCAGCAGCCCCCAGCGGGGTCCCCTCCCAGATACGCAGTATTTT	CASSPQRGPLPDTQYF
TRBV11-2	TRBJ1-6	-	once	TGTGCCAGCAGCAACGGACAGAACTATAATTCACCCCTCCACTTT	CASSNGQNYNSPLHF
TRBV18	TRBJ1-5	TRBD1	-	TGTGCCAGCCACAGGACAGGTAGCTTTGGGAGCAATCAGCCCCAGCATTTT	CASHRTGSFGSNQPQHF
TRBV24-1	TRBJ2-1	-	-	TGTGCCACCAGTGTTAATACTAATGAGCAGTTCTTC	CATSVNTNEQFF
TRBV11-2	TRBJ1-1	-	-	TGTGCCAGCAGCTTAAGCGGCCAATACACTGAAGCTTTCTTT	CASSLSGQYTEAFF
TRBV5-4	TRBJ2-3	TRBD2	-	TGTGCCAGCAGCCTAACTAGCGGACGGACAGATACGCAGTATTTT	CASSLTSGRTDTQYF
TRBV7-8	TRBJ1-1	TRBD1	-	TGTGCCAGCAGCTCGCGACAGGGAGCTTATGAAGCTTTCTTT	CASSSRQGAYEAFF
TRBV7-2	TRBJ1-2	-	-	TGTGCCAGCAGCTTTATGGCAGGAACTAACTATGGCTACACCTTC	CASSFMAGTNYGYTF
TRBV28	TRBJ2-6	-	-	TGTGCCAGCAGACCCACAGGTTTTGGGGCCAACGTCCTGACTTTC	CASRPTGFGANVLTF
TRBV12-3/TRBV12-4	TRBJ1-2	-	-	TGTGCCAGCAGCCCCCGGGAATCCTATGGCTACACCTTC	CASSPRESYGYTF
TRBV7-9	TRBJ1-1	-	-	TGTGCCAGCAGCCCGAGGACAGTCGCTGAAGCTTTCTTT	CASSPRTVAEAFF
TRBV3-1/TRBV3-2	TRBJ2-7	-	-	TGTGCCAGCAGCCAAGTGGGGGCCAAGCAGTACTTC	CASSQVGAKQYF
TRBV19	TRBJ2-3	TRBD2	-	TGTGCCAGTAGTATATTGGCGGGAGACACAGATACGCAGTATTTT	CASSILAGDTDTQYF
TRBV9	TRBJ1-2	-	once	TGTGCCAGCAGCCCAGGGGACACGGACTATGGCTACACCTTC	CASSPGDTDYGYTF
TRBV19	TRBJ1-6	TRBD1	few	TGTGCCAGTAGTACAAGACAGGGGAGGTCACCCCTCCACTTT	CASSTRQGRSPLHF
TRBV5-1	TRBJ1-5	-	-	TGCGCCAGCAGCTTGGATCAGGGGAATAATCAGCCCCAGCATTTT	CASSLDQGNNQPQHF
TRBV27	TRBJ1-1	TRBD1	-	TGTGCCAGCAGTTTGAGGGGCAGGGGGAATCCGAACACTGAAGCTTTCTTT	CASSLRGRGNPNTEAFF
TRBV6-5	TRBJ2-1	-	-	TGTGCCAGCCGGCGGCCGTCAGGGGATGAGCAGTTCTTC	CASRRPSGDEQFF
TRBV4-1	TRBJ2-1	TRBD2	-	TGCGCCAGCAGCCCCCGGACTAGCGGGATGAATGAGCAGTTCTTC	CASSPRTSGMNEQFF